Listed below are T cell receptor beta chains from one sample, sequenced in a study of shared clonotypes between healthy human individuals. Clones were read by immunoSEQ multiplex PCR, and TCRdb kept only the in-frame ones, dropping some. The sample lists 2 million to 2.5 million clones, about 95% occurring once. The sequenced material came from naive CD8+ T cells sorted from blood. These receptors all come from a man aged 18 to 29 in good health. CDR3s leave out the opening cysteine and the closing phenylalanine or tryptophan. Fields, in order: V gene, J gene, CDR3 protein.

>TRBV27|TRBJ2-7
ASRQIGQGAYEQY
>TRBV6-5|TRBJ1-1
ASTNDDGQLSEAF
>TRBV28|TRBJ2-7
ASRTGTPLDEQY
>TRBV2|TRBJ2-7
ASSEARDPSYEQY
>TRBV27|TRBJ2-7
ASSHTGQAYEQY
>TRBV28|TRBJ2-1
ATGLAVYNEQF
>TRBV5-1|TRBJ1-4
ASTPGGNEKLF
>TRBV18|TRBJ1-2
ASSPDHYGYT
>TRBV7-9|TRBJ1-1
ASSDGQGPYTEAF
>TRBV5-6|TRBJ2-1
ASSERSPYNEQF
>TRBV5-6|TRBJ2-5
ASSLVAASGEKETQY
>TRBV10-2|TRBJ2-2
ASSSLGGGELF
>TRBV27|TRBJ2-3
ASSTAAGELTDTQY
>TRBV11-2|TRBJ1-2
ASRPRGNNYGYT
>TRBV5-6|.
ASSFRPGAYEQY
>TRBV9|TRBJ2-1
ASSVDSAWNEQF
>TRBV4-1|TRBJ1-1
ASSQARGMWTEAF
>TRBV19|TRBJ2-7
ASSMGTGYEQY
>TRBV6-5|TRBJ2-5
ATYSSGRAEETQY
>TRBV28|TRBJ2-5
ASSLGTVKYQETQY
>TRBV5-4|TRBJ2-1
ATNYWVASLNEQF
>TRBV11-2|TRBJ1-2
ASSLDGYYGYT
>TRBV4-2|TRBJ1-4
ASSQETGSREKLF
>TRBV5-6|TRBJ1-1
ASSSLSGSTEAF
>TRBV9|TRBJ2-1
ASSVGQGMYNEQF
>TRBV4-3|TRBJ2-7
ASSQGRTYEQY
>TRBV28|TRBJ1-1
ASSFFGGYTEAF
>TRBV6-6|TRBJ1-2
ASTHSNYGYT
>TRBV6-5|TRBJ2-7
ASSLAGSHEQY
>TRBV10-2|TRBJ2-6
ASSVSSGANVLT
>TRBV5-6|TRBJ2-7
ASSLVHSLDEQY
>TRBV7-8|TRBJ2-7
ASSLAAGEQY
>TRBV6-6|TRBJ2-1
ASSYGSSYNEQF
>TRBV27|TRBJ2-3
ASSPRVGTDTQY
>TRBV6-1|TRBJ2-7
ASTIGQNYEQY
>TRBV7-9|TRBJ1-2
AIPLSLGLYGYT